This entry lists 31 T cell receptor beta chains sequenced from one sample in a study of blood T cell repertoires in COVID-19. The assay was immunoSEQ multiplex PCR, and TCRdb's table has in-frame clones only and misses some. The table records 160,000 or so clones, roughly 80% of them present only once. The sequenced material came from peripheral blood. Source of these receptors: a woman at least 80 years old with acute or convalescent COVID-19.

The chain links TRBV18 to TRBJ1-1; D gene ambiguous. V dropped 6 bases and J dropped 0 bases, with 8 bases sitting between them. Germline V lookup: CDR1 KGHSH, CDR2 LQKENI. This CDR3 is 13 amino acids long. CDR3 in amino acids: CASSPDLNTEAFF. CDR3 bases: TGTGCCAGCTCGCCCGACTTGAACACTGAAGCTTTCTTT.

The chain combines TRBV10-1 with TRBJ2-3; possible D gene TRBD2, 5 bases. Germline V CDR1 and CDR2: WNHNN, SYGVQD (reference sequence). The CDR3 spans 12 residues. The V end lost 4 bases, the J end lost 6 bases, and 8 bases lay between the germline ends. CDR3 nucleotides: TGCGCCAGCAGTGGACCGGGGGATACGCAGTATTTT. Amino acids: CASSGPGDTQYF.

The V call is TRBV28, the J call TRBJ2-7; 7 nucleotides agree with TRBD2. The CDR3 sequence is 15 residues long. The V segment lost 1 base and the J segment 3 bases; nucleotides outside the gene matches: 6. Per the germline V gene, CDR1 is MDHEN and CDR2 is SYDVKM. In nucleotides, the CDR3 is TGTGCCAGCAGTTTATATTCTAGCGGAATCTACGAGCAGTACTTC. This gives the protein CASSLYSSGIYEQYF.

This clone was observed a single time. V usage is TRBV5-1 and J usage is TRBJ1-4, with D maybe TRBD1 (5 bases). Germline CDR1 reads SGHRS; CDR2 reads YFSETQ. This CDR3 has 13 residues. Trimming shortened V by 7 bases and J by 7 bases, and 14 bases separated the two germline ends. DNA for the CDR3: TGCGCCAGCTCAGCAGGGATCCTTGAAAAACTGTTTTTT. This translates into CASSAGILEKLFF.

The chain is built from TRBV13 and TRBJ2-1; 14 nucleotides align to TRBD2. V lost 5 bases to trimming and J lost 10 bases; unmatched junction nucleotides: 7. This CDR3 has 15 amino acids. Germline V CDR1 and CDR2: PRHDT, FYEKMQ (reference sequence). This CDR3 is CASSPGLAGGEEQFF. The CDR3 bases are TGTGCCAGCAGCCCTGGACTAGCGGGAGGAGAAGAGCAGTTCTTC.

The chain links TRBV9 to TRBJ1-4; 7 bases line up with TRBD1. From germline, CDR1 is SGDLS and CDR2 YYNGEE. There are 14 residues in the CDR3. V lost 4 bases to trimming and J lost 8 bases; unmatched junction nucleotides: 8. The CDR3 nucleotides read TGTGCCAGCAGCCCTTCAGACAGGGAAGAAAAACTGTTTTTT. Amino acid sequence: CASSPSDREEKLFF.

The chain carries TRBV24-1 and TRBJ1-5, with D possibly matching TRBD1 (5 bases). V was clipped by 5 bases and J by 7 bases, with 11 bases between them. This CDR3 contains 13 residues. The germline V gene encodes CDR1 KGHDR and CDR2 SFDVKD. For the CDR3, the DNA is TGTGCCACCAGTGCAGGGATCGACCAGCCCCAGCATTTT. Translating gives CATSAGIDQPQHF.

The CDR3: CTSSQERPGTGTYEQYF. In DNA form, the CDR3 reads TGCACCAGCAGCCAAGAAAGACCCGGGACAGGGACCTACGAGCAGTACTTC. The chain combines TRBV1 with TRBJ2-7; the table's D call of TRBD1 was not tested on the DNA. TRBV1 is annotated as a pseudogene. The CDR3 spans 17 residues.

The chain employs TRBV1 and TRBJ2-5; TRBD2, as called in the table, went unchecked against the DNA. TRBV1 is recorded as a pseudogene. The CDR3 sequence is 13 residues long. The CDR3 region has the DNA TGCACCACCGAGCGGCGGAACCAAGAGACCCAGTACTTC. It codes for CTTERRNQETQYF.

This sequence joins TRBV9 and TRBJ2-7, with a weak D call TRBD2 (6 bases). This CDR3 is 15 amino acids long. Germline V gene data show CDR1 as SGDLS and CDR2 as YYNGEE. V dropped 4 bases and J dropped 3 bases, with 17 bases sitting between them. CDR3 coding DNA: TGTGCCAGCAGCCCTACCCCAGACGGGGGCTACGAGCAGTACTTC. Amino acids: CASSPTPDGGYEQYF.

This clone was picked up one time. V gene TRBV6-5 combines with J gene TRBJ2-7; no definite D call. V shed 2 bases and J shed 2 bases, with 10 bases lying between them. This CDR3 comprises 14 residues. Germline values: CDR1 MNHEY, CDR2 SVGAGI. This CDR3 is CASSYDAAAYEQYF. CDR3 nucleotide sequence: TGTGCCAGCAGTTACGATGCGGCCGCCTACGAGCAGTACTTC.

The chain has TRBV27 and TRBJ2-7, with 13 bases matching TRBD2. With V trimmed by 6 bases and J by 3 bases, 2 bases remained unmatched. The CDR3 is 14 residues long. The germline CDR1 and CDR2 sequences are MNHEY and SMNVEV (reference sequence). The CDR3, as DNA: TGTGCCAGCAGCAGACTAGCGGGAGGCTACGAGCAGTACTTC. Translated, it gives CASSRLAGGYEQYF.

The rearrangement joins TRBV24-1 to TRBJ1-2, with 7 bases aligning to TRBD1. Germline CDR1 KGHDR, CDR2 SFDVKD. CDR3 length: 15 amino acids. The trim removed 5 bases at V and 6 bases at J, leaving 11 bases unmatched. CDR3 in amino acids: CATSVGGRGRNGYTF. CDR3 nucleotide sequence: TGTGCCACCAGTGTAGGGGGCAGGGGAAGGAATGGCTACACCTTC.

In DNA form, the CDR3 reads TGTGCCAGCAGTGAAGCGGACAGGGAGGGAGACATTCAGTACTTC. Its protein product is CASSEADREGDIQYF. The genes are TRBV6-1 and TRBJ2-4; D is possibly TRBD1 (8 bases). The CDR3 has 15 amino acids. Trimming left V 0 bases short and J 8 bases short, with 14 bases between. CDR1 is MNHNS, CDR2 SASEGT, per germline.

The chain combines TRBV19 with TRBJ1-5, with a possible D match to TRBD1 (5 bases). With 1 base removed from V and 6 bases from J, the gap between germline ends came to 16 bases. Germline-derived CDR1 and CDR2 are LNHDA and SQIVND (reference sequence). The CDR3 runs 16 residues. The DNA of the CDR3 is TGTGCCAGTAGTATAGGTGGGCGGGACTTTTCTCAGCCCCAGCATTTT. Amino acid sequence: CASSIGGRDFSQPQHF.

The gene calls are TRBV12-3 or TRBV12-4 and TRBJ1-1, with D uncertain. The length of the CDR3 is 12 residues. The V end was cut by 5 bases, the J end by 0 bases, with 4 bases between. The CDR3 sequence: CASSRVNTEAFF. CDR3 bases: TGTGCCAGCAGTCGGGTGAACACTGAAGCTTTCTTT.

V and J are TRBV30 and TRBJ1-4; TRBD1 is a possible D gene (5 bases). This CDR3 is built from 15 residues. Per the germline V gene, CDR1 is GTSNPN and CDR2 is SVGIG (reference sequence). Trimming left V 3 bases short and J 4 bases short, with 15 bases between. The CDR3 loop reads CAWRSGPGFNEKLFF. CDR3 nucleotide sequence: TGTGCCTGGAGAAGTGGGCCAGGGTTTAATGAAAAACTGTTTTTT.

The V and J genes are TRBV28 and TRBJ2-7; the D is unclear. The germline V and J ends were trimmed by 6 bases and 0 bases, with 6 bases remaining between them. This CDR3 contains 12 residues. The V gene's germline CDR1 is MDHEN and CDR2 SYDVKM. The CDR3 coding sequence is TGTGCCAGCAGGCCTAGCTCCTACGAGCAGTACTTC. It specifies CASRPSSYEQYF.

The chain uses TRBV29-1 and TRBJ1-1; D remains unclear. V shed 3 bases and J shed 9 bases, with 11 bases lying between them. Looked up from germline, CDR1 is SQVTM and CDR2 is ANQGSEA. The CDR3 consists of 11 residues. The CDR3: CSVDVSNQAFF. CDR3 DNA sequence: TGCAGCGTTGATGTTAGTAACCAAGCTTTCTTT.

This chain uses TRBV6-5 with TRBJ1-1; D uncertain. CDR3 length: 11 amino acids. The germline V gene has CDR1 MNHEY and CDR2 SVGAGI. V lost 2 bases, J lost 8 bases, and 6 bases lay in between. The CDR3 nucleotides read TGTGCCAGCAGTTACGACTCCGAAGCTTTCTTT. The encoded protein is CASSYDSEAFF.

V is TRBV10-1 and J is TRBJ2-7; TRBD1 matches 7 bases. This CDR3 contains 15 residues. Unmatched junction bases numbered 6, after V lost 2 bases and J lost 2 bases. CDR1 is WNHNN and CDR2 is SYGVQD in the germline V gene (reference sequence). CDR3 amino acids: CASSEEGAGAYEQYF. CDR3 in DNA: TGCGCCAGCAGTGAGGAGGGGGCAGGGGCCTACGAGCAGTACTTC.

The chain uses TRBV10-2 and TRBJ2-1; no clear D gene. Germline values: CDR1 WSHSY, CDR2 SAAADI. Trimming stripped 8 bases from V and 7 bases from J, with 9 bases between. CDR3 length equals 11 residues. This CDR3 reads CASSGWNEQFF. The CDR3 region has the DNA TGCGCCAGCTCCGGGTGGAATGAGCAGTTCTTC.

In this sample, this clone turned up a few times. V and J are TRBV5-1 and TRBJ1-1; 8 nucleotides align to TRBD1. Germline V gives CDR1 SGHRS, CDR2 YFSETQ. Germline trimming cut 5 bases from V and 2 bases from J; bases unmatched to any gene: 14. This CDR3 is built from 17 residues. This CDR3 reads CASSDGRRGRGNTEAFF. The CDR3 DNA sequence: TGCGCCAGCAGTGACGGTCGCAGGGGGCGAGGAAACACTGAAGCTTTCTTT.

CDR3 amino acids: CASMFGGTENQPQHF. For the CDR3, the DNA is TGTGCCAGCATGTTCGGCGGGACGGAAAATCAGCCCCAGCATTTT. V gene TRBV6-1 combines with J gene TRBJ1-5; TRBD1 is a possible D gene (5 bases). Germline V gene sequence: CDR1 MNHNS, CDR2 SASEGT. This CDR3 spans 15 amino acids. V gave up 7 bases and J gave up 4 bases, with 17 bases separating them.

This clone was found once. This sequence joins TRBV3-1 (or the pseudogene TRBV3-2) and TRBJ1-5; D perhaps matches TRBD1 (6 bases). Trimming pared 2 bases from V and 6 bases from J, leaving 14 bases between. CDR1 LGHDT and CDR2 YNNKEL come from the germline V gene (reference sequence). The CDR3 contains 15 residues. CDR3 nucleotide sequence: TGTGCCAGCAGCCAAAAAACGGGGGGCGGTCAGCCCCAGCATTTT. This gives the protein CASSQKTGGGQPQHF.

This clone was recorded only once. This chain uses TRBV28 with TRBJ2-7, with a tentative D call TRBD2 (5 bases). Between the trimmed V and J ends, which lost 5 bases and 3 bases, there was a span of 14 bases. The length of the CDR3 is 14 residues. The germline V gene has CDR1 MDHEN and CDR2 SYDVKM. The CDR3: CASSLAGSFYEQYF. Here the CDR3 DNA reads TGTGCCAGCAGTCTAGCCGGGTCCTTCTACGAGCAGTACTTC.

For the CDR3, the DNA is TGCGCCAGCAGCGCCGGGACTACATACAATGAGCAGTTCTTC. It codes for CASSAGTTYNEQFF. The V and J genes are TRBV5-1 and TRBJ2-1, with 7 nucleotides matching TRBD2. This CDR3 comprises 14 residues. V dropped 4 bases and J dropped 4; count of bases not matched to a gene: 5. The germline V gene has CDR1 SGHRS and CDR2 YFSETQ.

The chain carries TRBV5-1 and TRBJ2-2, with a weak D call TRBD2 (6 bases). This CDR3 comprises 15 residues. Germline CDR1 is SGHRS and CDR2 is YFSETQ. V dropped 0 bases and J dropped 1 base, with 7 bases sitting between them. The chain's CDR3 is CASSLAGVNTGELFF. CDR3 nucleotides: TGCGCCAGCAGCTTGGCGGGGGTGAACACCGGGGAGCTGTTTTTT.

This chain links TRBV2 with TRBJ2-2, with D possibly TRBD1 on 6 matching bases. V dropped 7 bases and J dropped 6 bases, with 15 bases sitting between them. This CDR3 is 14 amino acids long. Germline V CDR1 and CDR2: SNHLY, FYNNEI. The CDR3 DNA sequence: TGTGCCAGCACCAAGAGACCAGGGGCCGGGGAGCTGTTTTTT. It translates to CASTKRPGAGELFF. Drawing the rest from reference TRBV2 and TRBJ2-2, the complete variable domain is EPEVTQTPSHQVTQMGQEVILRCVPISNHLYFYWYRQILGQKVEFLVSFYNNEISEKSEIFDDQFSVERPDGSNFTLKIRSTKLEDSAMYFCASTKRPGAGELFFGEGSRLTVL.

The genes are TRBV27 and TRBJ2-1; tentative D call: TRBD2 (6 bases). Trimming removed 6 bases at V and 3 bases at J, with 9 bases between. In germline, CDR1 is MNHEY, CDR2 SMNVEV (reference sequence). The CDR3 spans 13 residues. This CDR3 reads CASSREYYNEQFF. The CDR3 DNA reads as TGTGCCAGCAGCCGGGAGTACTACAATGAGCAGTTCTTC.

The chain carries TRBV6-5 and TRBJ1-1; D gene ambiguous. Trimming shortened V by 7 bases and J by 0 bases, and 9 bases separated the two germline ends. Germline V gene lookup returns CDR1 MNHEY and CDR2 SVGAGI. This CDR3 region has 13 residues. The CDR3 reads CASTTGMNTEAFF. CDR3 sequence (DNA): TGTGCCAGCACCACGGGAATGAACACTGAAGCTTTCTTT.